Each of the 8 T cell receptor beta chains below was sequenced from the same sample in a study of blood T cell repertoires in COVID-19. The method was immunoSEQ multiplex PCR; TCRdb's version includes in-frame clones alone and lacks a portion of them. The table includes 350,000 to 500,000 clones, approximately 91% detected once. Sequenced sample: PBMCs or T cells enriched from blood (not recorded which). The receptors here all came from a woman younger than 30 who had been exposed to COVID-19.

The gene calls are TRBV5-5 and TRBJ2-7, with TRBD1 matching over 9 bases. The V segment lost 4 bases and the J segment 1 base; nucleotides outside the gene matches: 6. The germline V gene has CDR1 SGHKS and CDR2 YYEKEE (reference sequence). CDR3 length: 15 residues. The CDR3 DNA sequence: TGTGCCAGCAGCGTCGACAGGGGGTCTTCCTACGAGCAGTACTTC. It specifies CASSVDRGSSYEQYF.

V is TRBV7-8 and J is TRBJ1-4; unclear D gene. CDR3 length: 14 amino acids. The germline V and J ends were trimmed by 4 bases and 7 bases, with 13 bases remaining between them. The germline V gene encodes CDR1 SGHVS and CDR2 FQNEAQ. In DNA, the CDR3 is TGTGCCAGCAGCTACATCGAAGATGGTGAAAAACTGTTTTTT. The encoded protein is CASSYIEDGEKLFF.

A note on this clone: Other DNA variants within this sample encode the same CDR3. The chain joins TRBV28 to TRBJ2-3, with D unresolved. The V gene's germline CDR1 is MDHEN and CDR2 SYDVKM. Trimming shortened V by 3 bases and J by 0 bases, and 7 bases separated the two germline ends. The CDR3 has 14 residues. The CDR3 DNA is TGTGCCAGCAGTTTCCTATCTAGCACAGATACGCAGTATTTT. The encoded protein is CASSFLSSTDTQYF.

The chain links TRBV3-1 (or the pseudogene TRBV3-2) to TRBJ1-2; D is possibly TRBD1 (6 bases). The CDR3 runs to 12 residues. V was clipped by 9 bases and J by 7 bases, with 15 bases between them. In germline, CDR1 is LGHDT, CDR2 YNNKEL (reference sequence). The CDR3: CASMRVGAGYTF. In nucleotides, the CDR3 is TGTGCCAGTATGCGAGTGGGGGCTGGCTACACCTTC.

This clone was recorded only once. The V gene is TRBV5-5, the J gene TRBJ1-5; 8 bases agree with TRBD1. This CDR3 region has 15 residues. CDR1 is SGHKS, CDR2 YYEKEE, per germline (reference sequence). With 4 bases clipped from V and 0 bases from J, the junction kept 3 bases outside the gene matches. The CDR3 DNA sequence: TGTGCCAGCAGCAGGACAGGGTCTAGCAATCAGCCCCAGCATTTT. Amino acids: CASSRTGSSNQPQHF.

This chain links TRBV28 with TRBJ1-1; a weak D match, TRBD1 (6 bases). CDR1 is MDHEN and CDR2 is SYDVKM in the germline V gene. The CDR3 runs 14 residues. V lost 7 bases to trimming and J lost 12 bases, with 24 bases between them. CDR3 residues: CASTYLAWQGKTFF. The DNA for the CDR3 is TGTGCCAGCACATACCTGGCGTGGCAGGGGAAAACTTTCTTT.

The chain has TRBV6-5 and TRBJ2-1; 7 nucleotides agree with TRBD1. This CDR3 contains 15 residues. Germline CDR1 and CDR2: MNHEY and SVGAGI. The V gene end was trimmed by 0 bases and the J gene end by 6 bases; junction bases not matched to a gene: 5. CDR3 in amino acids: CASSYSPSGGNEQFF. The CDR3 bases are TGTGCCAGCAGTTACTCTCCCTCAGGGGGCAATGAGCAGTTCTTC.

The CDR3 sequence: CASRASGGVNTGELFF. The CDR3 bases are TGTGCCAGCAGGGCAAGTGGGGGCGTGAACACCGGGGAGCTGTTTTTT. This chain connects TRBV7-3 to TRBJ2-2, with D tentatively TRBD1 (6 bases). Trimming removed 6 bases at V and 1 base at J, with 15 bases between. The germline CDR1 and CDR2 sequences are SGHTA and FQGTGA. This CDR3 has 16 amino acids.